Each of the 21 T cell receptor beta chains below was sequenced from the same sample in a study of post-analysis software for immune sequencing data. General study points: Included in a set of five TRBV segments more frequent in patients than controls were TRBV5-6, TRBV5-1 and TRBV20-1.

The antigens of these receptors remain unknown. Tagging with unique molecular identifiers was a feature of the TCR beta cDNA libraries. One entry per CDR3 protein results from TCRdb running MiXCR on the PCR reads. The sample records 750,000 to 950,000 distinct CDR3 sequences, under 70% being singletons. The sequencing input was blood. Receptor source: a girl aged 10 to 17 with multiple sclerosis.

V and J are TRBV5-8 and TRBJ1-6; the D is unclear. Between the trimmed V and J ends, which lost 1 base and 0 bases, there was a span of 8 bases. Germline V gene data show CDR1 as SGHTS and CDR2 as YDEGEE. CDR3 length: 16 residues. The CDR3 loop is CASSLRLSSYNSPLHF. The CDR3 DNA follows: TGTGCCAGCAGCTTGCGGCTCTCCTCCTATAATTCACCCCTCCACTTT.

The chain is built from TRBV20-1 and TRBJ2-5; D gene ambiguous. The V and J ends lost 0 bases and 2 bases respectively, with 10 bases between them. CDR3 length: 14 amino acids. The germline V gene has CDR1 DFQATT and CDR2 SNEGSKA (reference sequence). The DNA of the CDR3 is TGCAGTGCTAGAGAATCGGCGAGGCAAGAGACCCAGTACTTC. Its translation: CSARESARQETQYF.

The genes are TRBV7-2 and TRBJ2-4; 8 bases align to TRBD2. Per the germline V gene, CDR1 is SGHTA and CDR2 is FQGNSA. Germline trimming cut 6 bases from V and 13 bases from J; bases unmatched to any gene: 20. CDR3 length: 16 amino acids. As DNA, the CDR3 is TGTGCCAGCAGACTAGCCCCTTCAGCGGGAGTCAATGAGCAGTACTTC. It specifies CASRLAPSAGVNEQYF. Together with reference TRBV7-2 and TRBJ2-4, the CDR3 gives the full variable domain: GAGVSQSPSNKVTEKGKDVELRCDPISGHTALYWYRQSLGQGLEFLIYFQGNSAPDKSGLPSDRFSAERTGGSVSTLTIQRTQQEDSAVYLCASRLAPSAGVNEQYFGAGTRLSVL.

This chain connects TRBV5-1 to TRBJ2-1; 7 bases are a match to TRBD1. The CDR3 consists of 15 residues. J lost 4 bases, V lost 0 bases, and 4 bases had no gene match. CDR1 is SGHRS, CDR2 YFSETQ, per germline. The CDR3 bases are TGCGCCAGCAGCTTGGAAGGGGGCCGTTACAATGAGCAGTTCTTC. It is translated as CASSLEGGRYNEQFF. The complete variable domain, with remaining parts taken from reference TRBV5-1 and TRBJ2-1, reads KAGVTQTPRYLIKTRGQQVTLSCSPISGHRSVSWYQQTPGQGLQFLFEYFSETQRNKGNFPGRFSGRQFSNSRSEMNVSTLELGDSALYLCASSLEGGRYNEQFFGPGTRLTVL.

The chain couples TRBV14 to TRBJ2-1, with a tentative D call TRBD1 (5 bases). Germline lookup yields CDR1 SGHDN and CDR2 FVKESK. CDR3 length equals 13 residues. Trimming cost V 6 bases and J 6 bases, with 12 bases left between them. In DNA form, the CDR3 reads TGTGCCAGCAGACGAGACAGTCGCAATGAGCAGTTCTTC. Its translation is CASRRDSRNEQFF.

J is TRBJ2-3 and V is TRBV20-1; D unresolved. With 0 bases removed from V and 4 bases from J, the gap between germline ends came to 20 bases. The CDR3 contains 17 residues. CDR1 is DFQATT and CDR2 is SNEGSKA in the germline V gene (reference sequence). The CDR3: CSAREKAFGQFADTQYF. Written as DNA, the CDR3 is TGCAGTGCTAGAGAAAAGGCGTTCGGGCAGTTTGCAGATACGCAGTATTTT.

The chain employs TRBV20-1 and TRBJ2-3; 8 nucleotides match TRBD2. Germline V CDR1 and CDR2: DFQATT, SNEGSKA (reference sequence). CDR3 length: 14 residues. The ends lost 8 bases at V and 2 bases at J; junction bases unmatched: 9. The CDR3 bases are TGCAGTCACAGAGCGGGGGAGCTCACAGATACGCAGTATTTT. Protein sequence: CSHRAGELTDTQYF.

V gene TRBV6-6 combines with J gene TRBJ2-5; D gene uncertain. The CDR3 is 15 residues long. Per the germline V gene, CDR1 is MNHNY and CDR2 is SVGAGI (reference sequence). The V end was cut by 1 base, the J end by 7 bases, with 16 bases between. The DNA for the CDR3 is TGTGCCAGCAGTTACTATTCCTTACAGAGAGGGACCCAGTACTTC. It encodes CASSYYSLQRGTQYF.

This clonotype was observed a few times. The V gene is TRBV6-2 or TRBV6-3, the J gene TRBJ2-1; perhaps TRBD2 as D (5 bases). Trimming removed 5 bases from V and 1 base from J, with 9 bases in between. Germline V gene data show CDR1 as MNHEY and CDR2 as SVGEGT. The CDR3 has 14 amino acids. In DNA form, the CDR3 reads TGTGCCAGCAGTATGGCGGGTTCCTACAATGAGCAGTTCTTC. This translates into CASSMAGSYNEQFF.

In nucleotides, the CDR3 is TGTGCCAGCAGCTTAGAGACGGCTCGGGGCTACACCTTC. Translated, it gives CASSLETARGYTF. The rearrangement uses TRBV7-6 and TRBJ1-2; no clear D gene. CDR1 and CDR2 (germline): SGHVS, FNYEAQ. The CDR3 extends over 13 amino acids. The V gene lost 1 base and the J gene lost 8 bases, with 11 bases spanning the gap.

The chain combines TRBV5-1 with TRBJ1-2; 7 nucleotides line up with TRBD1. The CDR3 extends over 16 amino acids. Losses at the gene ends were 4 bases for V and 0 bases for J; bases not matched to a gene: 9. Germline CDR1 SGHRS, CDR2 YFSETQ. The CDR3 loop reads CASSEGQSLANYGYTF. CDR3 nucleotides: TGCGCCAGCAGCGAGGGACAGTCGTTAGCTAACTATGGCTACACCTTC.

The J gene is TRBJ1-1, the V gene TRBV29-1; a weak D match, TRBD1 (6 bases). Germline assignment: CDR1 SQVTM and CDR2 ANQGSEA. V lost 4 bases, J lost 5 bases, and 17 bases lay in between. The CDR3 runs to 14 residues. The CDR3 loop reads CSVVLGARKTEAFF. The CDR3 coding sequence is TGCAGCGTTGTTCTGGGGGCGCGGAAGACTGAAGCTTTCTTT.

This clonotype was found once. This sequence joins TRBV7-9 and TRBJ2-5, with unresolved D. Judging by the DNA end, TRBJ2-7 fits better; the J call may be wrong. The CDR3 has 13 residues. Looked up from germline, CDR1 is SEHNR and CDR2 is FQNEAQ (reference sequence). This chain's CDR3 is CASSLDTFGEQYF. The CDR3 coding sequence is TGTGCCAGCAGCCTCGACACCTTCGGCGAGCAGTACTTC.

V is TRBV5-1 and J is TRBJ2-7; tentatively, D is TRBD1 or TRBD2 (5 bases each). Trimming shortened V by 4 bases and J by 5 bases, and 19 bases separated the two germline ends. This CDR3 has 15 residues. The germline V gene has CDR1 SGHRS and CDR2 YFSETQ. CDR3 region: CASSVVGAQRNEQYF. The CDR3, as DNA: TGCGCCAGCAGCGTCGTCGGGGCTCAGAGAAACGAGCAGTACTTC.

Only a few counts were recorded for this clonotype. The chain uses TRBV10-3 and TRBJ2-1, with D hard to call. TRBJ2-7 explains the end of the DNA better; the J call may be wrong. The CDR3 contains 12 residues. Germline assignment: CDR1 ENHRY and CDR2 SYGVKD. CDR3 protein: CAISADRYEQYF. The CDR3 DNA follows: TGTGCCATCAGTGCCGACCGATACGAGCAGTACTTC.

This clonotype was observed once. This sequence joins TRBV12-3 or TRBV12-4 and TRBJ2-5, with TRBD2 identical over 7 bases. V shed 7 bases and J 4 bases; nucleotides not matched to a gene: 6. The CDR3 runs 13 residues. The CDR3, as DNA: TGTGCCAGCACCTGGACTAGGGTAGAGACCCAGTACTTC. It is translated as CASTWTRVETQYF.

A few counts support this clonotype. The chain joins TRBV5-1 to TRBJ2-1, with TRBD1 matching 9 bases. Per germline, CDR1 SGHRS and CDR2 YFSETQ. After removal of 4 bases from V and 4 bases from J, the junction contained 6 bases not matched to a gene. The CDR3 contains 15 residues. The CDR3 bases are TGCGCCAGCAGCCATACAGGGGGCCAATACAATGAGCAGTTCTTC. Amino acids: CASSHTGGQYNEQFF.

The chain combines TRBV14 with TRBJ2-1; either TRBD1 or TRBD2 may supply D (5 bases each). CDR3 length equals 11 residues. CDR1 and CDR2 from the germline V gene are SGHDN and FVKESK. Trimming left V 3 bases short and J 10 bases short, with 7 bases between. The CDR3 DNA is TGTGCCAGCAGCCACGGGACCGAGCAGTTCTTC. Protein: CASSHGTEQFF. Looking up the rest from reference TRBV14 and TRBJ2-1 gives the full variable domain: EAGVTQFPSHSVIEKGQTVTLRCDPISGHDNLYWYRRVMGKEIKFLLHFVKESKQDESGMPNNRFLAERTGGTYSTLKVQPAELEDSGVYFCASSHGTEQFFGPGTRLTVL.

The table lists this clonotype with a count of one. This chain links TRBV20-1 with TRBJ2-1; the match to TRBD2 covers 9 bases. This CDR3 contains 13 residues. Per germline, CDR1 DFQATT and CDR2 SNEGSKA (reference sequence). The DNA of the CDR3 is TGCACCGCAGTGCTAGCGGGATACAATGAGCAGTTCTTC. Protein product: CTAVLAGYNEQFF.

The V and J genes are TRBV6-5 and TRBJ2-2; weak D call: TRBD1 (6 bases). CDR3 size: 15 residues. The germline gives CDR1 MNHEY, CDR2 SVGAGI. V was shortened by 2 bases and J by 4 bases, with 11 bases between the two germline ends. CDR3 amino acids: CASSYRQGSTGELFF. DNA for the CDR3: TGTGCCAGCAGTTACCGGCAGGGGTCCACCGGGGAGCTGTTTTTT.

The genes are TRBV12-3 or TRBV12-4 and TRBJ2-6; 7 positions match TRBD1. This CDR3 has 18 residues. The trim removed 6 bases at V and 2 bases at J, leaving 13 bases unmatched. The CDR3 loop reads CASSPLGRGRTGANVLTF. The CDR3 DNA reads as TGTGCCAGCAGCCCCCTCGGTAGGGGGCGAACTGGGGCCAACGTCCTGACTTTC.